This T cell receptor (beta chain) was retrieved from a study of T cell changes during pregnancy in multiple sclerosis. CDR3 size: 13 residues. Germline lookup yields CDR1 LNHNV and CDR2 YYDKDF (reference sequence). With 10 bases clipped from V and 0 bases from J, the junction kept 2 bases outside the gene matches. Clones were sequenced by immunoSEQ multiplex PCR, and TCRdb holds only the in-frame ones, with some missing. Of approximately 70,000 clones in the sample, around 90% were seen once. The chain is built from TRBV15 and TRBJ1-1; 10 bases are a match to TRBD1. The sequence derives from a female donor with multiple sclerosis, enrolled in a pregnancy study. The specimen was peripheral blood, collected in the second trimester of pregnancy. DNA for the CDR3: TGTGCCAGTGGGACAGGGGTGAACACTGAAGCTTTCTTT. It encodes CASGTGVNTEAFF.